The 30 T cell receptor beta chains reported below all come from one sample, sequenced in a study of neoadjuvant anti-PD-1 for oral cavity cancer. Clones were read by immunoSEQ multiplex PCR, and TCRdb kept only the in-frame ones, dropping some. The sample holds 15,000 or so clones, 65% seen once. The sample consisted of PBMCs, taken before nivolumab (anti-PD-1) treatment. The source of these receptors is a person between 40 and 85 years old with oral cavity squamous cell carcinoma.

The rearrangement links TRBV10-3 to TRBJ2-7, with 9 positions matching TRBD2. J gave up 5 bases and V 0 bases, and 2 bases lay outside the gene matches. From germline, CDR1 is ENHRY and CDR2 SYGVKD. The CDR3 runs 14 residues. The chain's CDR3 is CAISESSGSNEQYF. The DNA of the CDR3 is TGTGCCATCAGTGAGTCTAGCGGGAGTAACGAGCAGTACTTC.

This clone was observed once. The chain is built from TRBV2 and TRBJ2-1, with D perhaps matching TRBD2 (6 bases). The V gene lost 5 bases and the J gene lost 5 bases, with 10 bases spanning the gap. The CDR3 sequence is 13 residues long. Germline V CDR1 and CDR2: SNHLY, FYNNEI. This chain's CDR3 is CASSRDLDNEQFF. CDR3 nucleotides: TGTGCCAGCAGTCGGGACTTGGACAATGAGCAGTTCTTC.

This rearrangement joins TRBV5-1 to TRBJ1-3; no clear D gene. CDR3 length equals 15 residues. The germline V and J ends were trimmed by 0 bases and 0 bases, with 7 bases remaining between them. Germline V gene sequence: CDR1 SGHRS, CDR2 YFSETQ. The CDR3 is CASSLAGGSGNTIYF. Here the CDR3 DNA reads TGCGCCAGCAGCTTGGCCGGTGGCTCTGGAAACACCATATATTTT.

V usage is TRBV5-1 and J usage is TRBJ1-3; tentatively, D is TRBD1 (5 bases). Trimming removed 0 bases at V and 2 bases at J, with 6 bases between. CDR1 is SGHRS, CDR2 YFSETQ, per germline. The CDR3 loop spans 14 amino acids. The CDR3 here is CASSLEGPGNTIYF. CDR3 sequence (DNA): TGCGCCAGCAGCTTGGAGGGGCCTGGAAACACCATATATTTT.

The V and J genes are TRBV30 and TRBJ1-1; weak D call: TRBD1 (5 bases). From germline, CDR1 is GTSNPN and CDR2 SVGIG (reference sequence). The CDR3 spans 13 residues. Trimming removed 3 bases at V and 5 bases at J, with 13 bases between. The CDR3 loop reads CAWRRGASTEAFF. CDR3 in DNA: TGTGCCTGGAGGAGGGGCGCCAGTACTGAAGCTTTCTTT.

The count of this clone is one. This CDR3 is also generated by other DNA sequences in the sample. The chain is built from TRBV2 and TRBJ1-5, with D perhaps matching TRBD1 (5 bases). CDR3 size: 15 residues. CDR1 is SNHLY and CDR2 is FYNNEI in the germline V gene. V shed 1 base and J shed 6 bases, with 13 bases lying between them. CDR3 DNA: TGTGCCAGCAGTGAAGTCGACAGAGTCGGTCAGCCCCAGCATTTT. This translates into CASSEVDRVGQPQHF.

V gene TRBV6-5 combines with J gene TRBJ1-6; D uncertain. The CDR3 is 14 residues long. Germline V gene sequence: CDR1 MNHEY, CDR2 SVGAGI. V dropped 0 bases and J dropped 7 bases, with 7 bases sitting between them. The CDR3 sequence is CASSYSQTNSPLHF. In DNA form, the CDR3 reads TGTGCCAGCAGTTACTCTCAGACCAATTCACCCCTCCACTTT.

The genes are TRBV5-1 and TRBJ2-5, with D unresolved. V shed 8 bases and J shed 7 bases, with 18 bases lying between them. Germline CDR1 and CDR2: SGHRS and YFSETQ. The CDR3 runs to 13 residues. CDR3 DNA sequence: TGCGCCAGACTCCGAGGCCCTCCGGGGACCCAGTACTTC. Translation gives CARLRGPPGTQYF.

The table lists this clone with a few counts. The chain links TRBV5-1 to TRBJ1-2; D may be TRBD1 (6 bases). Trimming took 0 bases from V and 8 from J, leaving 11 bases between them. The CDR3 has 13 amino acids. CDR1 is SGHRS and CDR2 is YFSETQ in the germline V gene. CDR3 loop: CASSLVQGRGYTF. The CDR3 DNA follows: TGCGCCAGCAGCTTGGTACAGGGAAGAGGCTACACCTTC.

This chain joins TRBV6-1 and TRBJ2-5; 10 nucleotides align to TRBD2. The V segment lost 7 bases and the J segment 7 bases; nucleotides outside the gene matches: 9. Germline CDR1 and CDR2: MNHNS and SASEGT. The CDR3 is made up of 14 amino acids. The DNA of the CDR3 is TGTGCCAGCACTTCTAGCGGGAGCTCGGGGACCCAGTACTTC. As protein: CASTSSGSSGTQYF.

The V call is TRBV14, the J call TRBJ2-2, with TRBD2 matching over 7 bases. The CDR3 totals 14 residues. The germline V gene has CDR1 SGHDN and CDR2 FVKESK. J gave up 7 bases and V 4 bases, and 6 bases lay outside the gene matches. CDR3 bases: TGTGCCAGCAGCCTTAGACTAGCTGGCGGGGAGCTGTTTTTT. Residues: CASSLRLAGGELFF.

J is TRBJ1-1 and V is TRBV28, with D hard to call. The CDR3 covers 14 residues. V shed 4 bases and J shed 8 bases, with 17 bases lying between them. Germline lookup yields CDR1 MDHEN and CDR2 SYDVKM. The CDR3 loop is CASSSVSPMREAFF. Here the CDR3 DNA reads TGTGCCAGCAGTTCGGTATCCCCAATGAGAGAAGCTTTCTTT.

This chain connects TRBV19 to TRBJ2-2; 9 bases line up with TRBD2. The trim removed 11 bases at V and 4 bases at J, leaving 2 bases unmatched. Germline CDR1 is LNHDA and CDR2 is SQIVND (reference sequence). This CDR3 is 12 amino acids long. CDR3 in amino acids: CAASGATGELFF. The CDR3 DNA reads TGTGCCGCTAGCGGGGCCACCGGGGAGCTGTTTTTT.

The chain is built from TRBV6-6 and TRBJ2-4, with 8 positions matching TRBD1. This CDR3 is built from 14 residues. Germline loops: CDR1 MNHNY, CDR2 SVGAGI (reference sequence). J lost 13 bases, V lost 6 bases, and 14 bases had no gene match. CDR3 loop: CASSLQGAGDLQYF. The CDR3 DNA sequence: TGTGCCAGCAGCCTCCAGGGGGCCGGAGACTTGCAGTACTTC.

The genes are TRBV28 and TRBJ1-1; TRBD1 matches at 7 bases. Germline CDR1 is MDHEN and CDR2 is SYDVKM. This CDR3 comprises 16 residues. J lost 3 bases, V lost 3 bases, and 10 bases had no gene match. CDR3 sequence reads: CASSFGGPGTDTEAFF. CDR3 in DNA: TGTGCCAGCAGTTTTGGAGGCCCCGGGACAGACACTGAAGCTTTCTTT.

This sequence joins TRBV29-1 and TRBJ2-7, with D perhaps TRBD2 (6 bases). The V gene's germline CDR1 is SQVTM and CDR2 ANQGSEA. V was shortened by 6 bases and J by 7 bases, with 22 bases between the two germline ends. The CDR3 spans 14 residues. CDR3 coding DNA: TGCAGCGTCTTACCCGGGACTCTAACCGCGGAGCAGTACTTC. It encodes CSVLPGTLTAEQYF.

V is TRBV29-1 and J is TRBJ1-1; TRBD1 matches at 7 bases. The CDR3 covers 15 residues. The V segment lost 5 bases and the J segment 0 bases; nucleotides outside the gene matches: 9. Germline V lookup: CDR1 SQVTM, CDR2 ANQGSEA. The CDR3 is CSVQTGFSMNTEAFF. Written as DNA, the CDR3 is TGCAGCGTTCAGACAGGGTTCAGCATGAACACTGAAGCTTTCTTT.

The rearrangement uses TRBV7-2 and TRBJ1-1, with D unclear. Per germline, CDR1 SGHTA and CDR2 FQGNSA. This CDR3 is 14 amino acids long. V was pared by 5 bases and J by 4 bases, with 14 bases between. In DNA, the CDR3 is TGTGCCAGCAGCCTCGAGGGCCCGCGCACTGAAGCTTTCTTT. Translation: CASSLEGPRTEAFF.

This clone was counted only a few times. The rearrangement joins TRBV7-6 to TRBJ2-1; D might be TRBD1 or TRBD2, each matching 5 bases. Germline V gene data show CDR1 as SGHVS and CDR2 as FNYEAQ. This CDR3 has 16 residues. V lost 3 bases to trimming and J lost 1 base, with 13 bases between them. CDR3 nucleotide sequence: TGTGCCAGCAGCTTGGGGGTAGCCGGTTCCTACAATGAGCAGTTCTTC. Encoded protein: CASSLGVAGSYNEQFF. Full variable domain (outside the CDR3, taken from reference TRBV7-6 and TRBJ2-1): GAGVSQSPRYKVTKRGQDVALRCDPISGHVSLYWYRQALGQGPEFLTYFNYEAQQDKSGLPNDRFSAERPEGSISTLTIQRTEQRDSAMYRCASSLGVAGSYNEQFFGPGTRLTVL.

The V gene is TRBV19, the J gene TRBJ2-7, with D tentatively TRBD2 (6 bases). The CDR3 is made up of 11 amino acids. Germline lookup yields CDR1 LNHDA and CDR2 SQIVND (reference sequence). The ends were cut back, 11 bases at V and 6 bases at J, with 14 bases in the middle. CDR3 loop: CAPPWRVEQYF. In nucleotides, the CDR3 is TGTGCCCCTCCTTGGAGGGTCGAGCAGTACTTC. Filled out from reference TRBV19 and TRBJ2-7, the complete variable domain reads DGGITQSPKYLFRKEGQNVTLSCEQNLNHDAMYWYRQDPGQGLRLIYYSQIVNDFQKGDIAEGYSVSREKKESFPLTVTSAQKNPTAFYLCAPPWRVEQYFGPGTRLTVT.

The rearrangement uses TRBV9 and TRBJ2-5, with D perhaps TRBD1 (6 bases). The V gene's germline CDR1 is SGDLS and CDR2 YYNGEE. The CDR3 loop spans 14 amino acids. The V end was cut by 4 bases, the J end by 5 bases, with 15 bases between. DNA of the CDR3: TGTGCCAGCAGCAAGCGACAGGACGTGGAGACCCAGTACTTC. This codes for CASSKRQDVETQYF.

The V and J genes are TRBV7-9 and TRBJ1-5; possible D gene TRBD1, 6 bases. Germline V lookup: CDR1 SEHNR, CDR2 FQNEAQ (reference sequence). This CDR3 is 14 amino acids long. V lost 3 bases to trimming and J lost 2 bases, with 8 bases between them. The CDR3 region has the DNA TGTGCCAGCAGCTTGGGGGGCCGCAATCAGCCCCAGCATTTT. It encodes CASSLGGRNQPQHF.

J is TRBJ2-1 and V is TRBV6-5; D remains unclear. V lost 0 bases to trimming and J lost 2 bases, with 5 bases between them. The CDR3 has 14 amino acids. Germline CDR1 MNHEY, CDR2 SVGAGI. CDR3 coding DNA: TGTGCCAGCAGTTACTCGTTCACCTACAATGAGCAGTTCTTC. This codes for CASSYSFTYNEQFF.

This clone turned up a few times. The gene calls are TRBV19 and TRBJ1-5; D remains ambiguous. This CDR3 is 14 amino acids long. CDR1 and CDR2 (germline): LNHDA, SQIVND (reference sequence). V lost 5 bases and J lost 3, with 11 bases in between. CDR3 nucleotides: TGTGCCAGTAGTGAAAGACCTAACAATCAGCCCCAGCATTTT. Residues: CASSERPNNQPQHF.

The chain employs TRBV25-1 and TRBJ2-5; D perhaps matches TRBD2 (6 bases). Germline V lookup: CDR1 MGHDK, CDR2 SYGVNS. The CDR3 consists of 15 residues. V was shortened by 5 bases and J by 4 bases, with 17 bases between the two germline ends. The CDR3 DNA reads TGTGCCAGCAGTACGTCCGGGACTGTAAGAGAGACCCAGTACTTC. The encoded protein is CASSTSGTVRETQYF.

This rearrangement joins TRBV5-1 to TRBJ2-7; 7 nucleotides line up with TRBD2. This CDR3 region has 14 residues. The V and J ends lost 1 base and 5 bases, in that order; junction bases with no gene match: 6. In germline, CDR1 is SGHRS, CDR2 YFSETQ. CDR3 protein: CASSLSGGIHEQYF. The DNA of the CDR3 is TGCGCCAGCAGCTTGTCCGGGGGGATACACGAGCAGTACTTC.

The J gene is TRBJ2-7, the V gene TRBV6-1; D call uncertain. Germline V gene lookup returns CDR1 MNHNS and CDR2 SASEGT. CDR3 length: 11 residues. V gave up 6 bases and J gave up 2 bases, with 5 bases separating them. CDR3: CASSIAYEQYF. CDR3 nucleotides: TGTGCCAGCAGCATTGCCTACGAGCAGTACTTC.

This rearrangement joins TRBV7-9 to TRBJ1-2; 10 bases map to TRBD1. The length of the CDR3 is 14 residues. Germline-derived CDR1 and CDR2 are SEHNR and FQNEAQ (reference sequence). After removal of 5 bases from V and 5 bases from J, the junction contained 5 bases not matched to a gene. CDR3 sequence: CASSPGDRGYGYTF. The CDR3 DNA is TGTGCCAGCAGCCCAGGGGACAGGGGATATGGCTACACCTTC.

This chain connects TRBV5-1 to TRBJ2-1, with D tentatively TRBD2 (5 bases). The germline V gene has CDR1 SGHRS and CDR2 YFSETQ. This CDR3 spans 14 amino acids. Trimming shortened V by 2 bases and J by 5 bases, and 11 bases separated the two germline ends. The CDR3 DNA sequence: TGCGCCAGCAGCTTCGAAGCGGCTAACAATGAGCAGTTCTTC. Its translation: CASSFEAANNEQFF.

V is TRBV7-2 and J is TRBJ2-1, with D maybe TRBD1 (6 bases). V was cut by 1 base and J by 0 bases, with 7 bases left in between. The CDR3 spans 15 residues. Per germline, CDR1 SGHTA and CDR2 FQGNSA. The CDR3 loop is CASSLVGASYNEQFF. In DNA form, the CDR3 reads TGTGCCAGCAGCTTAGTGGGGGCCTCCTACAATGAGCAGTTCTTC.